This T cell receptor beta chain was identified in a study of shared clonotypes between healthy human individuals. Study-level background: There were three CD4 naive, three CD4 memory, two CD8 naive and one CD8 memory plates per donor.

Study-wide findings and caveats: Some clonotypes were shared by all four sorted-subset donors, while others were not shared. The non-shared ones had lower generation probabilities than the shared ones.

Only a few counts were recorded for this clone. Its antigen is currently unknown. Per germline, CDR1 MNHEY and CDR2 SVGAGI. After removal of 5 bases from V and 3 bases from J, the junction contained 9 bases not matched to a gene. CDR3 length: 15 residues. Assay used: immunoSEQ multiplex PCR; TCRdb lists only in-frame clones, some missing. Here the sample spans over a million clones, about 80% being singletons. The source of this sequence is a man aged 18 to 30 in good health. Some clones in this sample may be carry-over from other donors' samples. The sequencing sample was made of memory CD4+ T cells from PBMCs. Subset defined: CD45RA-negative fraction. V gene TRBV6-5 combines with J gene TRBJ1-2, with 7 bases aligning to TRBD1. The DNA for the CDR3 is TGTGCCAGCAGTGGCTACAGGGGCCTCGACTATGGCTACACCTTC. Its protein is CASSGYRGLDYGYTF.